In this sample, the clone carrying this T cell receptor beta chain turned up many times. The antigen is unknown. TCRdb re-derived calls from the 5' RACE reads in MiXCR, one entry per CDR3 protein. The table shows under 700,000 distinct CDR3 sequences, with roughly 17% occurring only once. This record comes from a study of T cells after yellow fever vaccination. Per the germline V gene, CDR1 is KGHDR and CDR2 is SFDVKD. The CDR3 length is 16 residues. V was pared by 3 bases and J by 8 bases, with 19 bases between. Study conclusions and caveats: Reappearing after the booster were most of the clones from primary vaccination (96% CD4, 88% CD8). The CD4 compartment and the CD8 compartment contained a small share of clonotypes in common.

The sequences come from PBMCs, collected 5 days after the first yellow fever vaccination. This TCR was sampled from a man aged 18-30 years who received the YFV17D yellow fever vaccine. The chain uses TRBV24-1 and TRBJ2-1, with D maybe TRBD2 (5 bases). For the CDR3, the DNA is TGTGCCACCAGTGATGCCCGGGGAGCTGGGATGGATGAGCAGTTCTTC. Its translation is CATSDARGAGMDEQFF.